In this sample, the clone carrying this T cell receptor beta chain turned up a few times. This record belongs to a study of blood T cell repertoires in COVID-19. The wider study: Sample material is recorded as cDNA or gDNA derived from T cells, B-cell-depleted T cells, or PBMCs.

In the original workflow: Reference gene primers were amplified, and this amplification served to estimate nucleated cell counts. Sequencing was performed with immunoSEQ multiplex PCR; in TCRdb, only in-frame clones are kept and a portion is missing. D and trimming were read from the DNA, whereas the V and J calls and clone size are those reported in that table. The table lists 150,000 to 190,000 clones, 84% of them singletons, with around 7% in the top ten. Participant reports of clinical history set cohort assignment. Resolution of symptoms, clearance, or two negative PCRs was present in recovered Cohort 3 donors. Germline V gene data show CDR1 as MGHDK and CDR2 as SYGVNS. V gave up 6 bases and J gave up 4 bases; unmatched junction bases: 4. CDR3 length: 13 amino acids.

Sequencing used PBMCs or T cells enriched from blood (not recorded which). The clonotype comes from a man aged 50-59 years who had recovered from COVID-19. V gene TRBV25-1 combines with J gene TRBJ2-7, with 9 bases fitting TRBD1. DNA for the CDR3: TGTGCCAGCAGACAGGGGGCCTTATACGAGCAGTACTTC. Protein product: CASRQGALYEQYF.